This TCR beta chain was sequenced for a study of T cell changes during pregnancy in multiple sclerosis. In its sample, this clone was seen a few times. Trimming took 2 bases from V and 4 from J, leaving 12 bases between them. CDR3 size: 15 residues. Looked up from germline, CDR1 is WNHNN and CDR2 is SYGVQD (reference sequence). Repertoires were generated with immunoSEQ multiplex PCR, while TCRdb's copy carries only in-frame clones and drops some. The sample shows tens of thousands of clones, around nine tenths of them seen only once. V and J are TRBV10-1 and TRBJ1-5; possibly TRBD1 for D (5 bases). The sample in question was CD4+ T cells from peripheral blood mononuclear cells, obtained in the first trimester of pregnancy. This receptor was identified in a female donor with multiple sclerosis, enrolled in a pregnancy study. In DNA form, the CDR3 reads TGCGCCAGCAGTGAGGGGGGTGCGGGGAATCAGCCCCAGCATTTT. It translates to CASSEGGAGNQPQHF.